These T cell receptor beta chains were read from a single sample in a study of cytomegalovirus exposure and HLA in healthy donors. Method: immunoSEQ multiplex PCR; TCRdb's copy keeps in-frame clones and lacks some. The table lists some 80,000 clones, 90% to 97% of them singletons. Specimen: PBMCs. These receptor sequences come from a woman aged 18-35 years in good health and CMV-seronegative. The CDR3 runs from the conserved cysteine through the conserved F or W. Each record gives: V gene, D gene, clone size, J gene, CDR3 DNA, CDR3 protein. D genes are given only for firm matches. The size of a clone is reported for some rows only, either as once, few or many, or as a class for expanded clones.

>TRBV15|.|once|TRBJ2-1
TGTGCCACCAGCAGAGGACGGGAGTCGGCCTACAATGAGCAGTTCTTC
CATSRGRESAYNEQFF
>TRBV5-6|.|.|TRBJ1-3
TGTGCCAGCAGCTCCCGGGGGAATGGAAACACCATATATTTT
CASSSRGNGNTIYF
>TRBV14|TRBD2|.|TRBJ2-7
TGTGCCAGCAGCCGAACTAGCGGAAACTCCTACGAGCAGTACTTC
CASSRTSGNSYEQYF
>TRBV11-2|TRBD2|once|TRBJ2-1
TGTGCCAGCAGCTTAACTAGCGGGGGAGCCTACAATGAGCAGTTCTTC
CASSLTSGGAYNEQFF
>TRBV4-1|TRBD1|.|TRBJ1-4
TGCGCCAGCAGCCGAGTAGGACAGGATAATGAAAAACTGTTTTTT
CASSRVGQDNEKLFF
>TRBV11-2|.|.|TRBJ2-7
TGTGCCAGCAGCCTAGGCCTCGGTTACGAGCAGTACTTC
CASSLGLGYEQYF
>TRBV19|TRBD2|.|TRBJ2-5
TGTGCCAGTAGTCTTTGGGGAGGGACCTTCCAAGAGACCCAGTACTTC
CASSLWGGTFQETQYF
>TRBV2|TRBD1|once|TRBJ1-3
TGTGCCAGCACCGGGGGACAGGACCTAGGAAACACCATATATTTT
CASTGGQDLGNTIYF
>TRBV28|.|.|TRBJ2-5
TGTGCCAGCCTCTCCGGGTCCCTTAGGCAAGAGACCCAGTACTTC
CASLSGSLRQETQYF
>TRBV9|.|once|TRBJ1-1
TGTGCCAGCAGCGTAGGGGCCTACACTGAAGCTTTCTTT
CASSVGAYTEAFF
>TRBV6-5|TRBD2|.|TRBJ2-7
TGTGCCAGCACCACCCCGACTAGCGGCACCTACGAGCAGTACTTC
CASTTPTSGTYEQYF
>TRBV4-1|.|.|TRBJ2-7
TGCGCCAGCAGCCAATCCCAAGGGAGTACCTACGAGCAGTACTTC
CASSQSQGSTYEQYF
>TRBV2|.|.|TRBJ2-1
TGTGCCAGCAGTGCTACTGCCGGGACTAATGAGCAGTTCTTC
CASSATAGTNEQFF
>TRBV13|TRBD1|once|TRBJ1-5
TGTGCCAGCAGCCCAGGGGGCAGACAGCCCCAGCATTTT
CASSPGGRQPQHF
>TRBV29-1|.|once|TRBJ2-5
TGCAGCGTTGAAGATGGGCCGTCGACCCAGTACTTC
CSVEDGPSTQYF
>TRBV11-3|TRBD2|.|TRBJ2-1
TGTGCCAGCTCTACAGATACCGGGACTAGGAGTGAGCAGTTCTTC
CASSTDTGTRSEQFF
>TRBV28|.|.|TRBJ1-1
TGTGCCAGCAGTTTATTATTCACGTGGGAGGGGTCGTCTGAAGCTTTCTTT
CASSLLFTWEGSSEAFF
>TRBV6-1|.|.|TRBJ1-1
TGTGCCAGCAGTGAACTGTTTGATGCAGGCACTGAAGCTTTCTTT
CASSELFDAGTEAFF
>TRBV30|TRBD2|.|TRBJ2-3
TGTGCCTGGGGGAGCGGGAGGGCTAACACAGATACGCAGTATTTT
CAWGSGRANTDTQYF
>TRBV28|.|.|TRBJ2-7
TGTGCCAGCAGCCCTGGGAGTGGGTACGAGCAGTACTTC
CASSPGSGYEQYF
>TRBV28|.|.|TRBJ1-2
TGTGCCAGCAGTTTGTTAGTAGGGGTGGGAATCGGAGGCTACACCTTC
CASSLLVGVGIGGYTF
>TRBV20-1|.|.|TRBJ1-2
TGCAGTGCTAGATCAGGGTACGGCTACACCTTC
CSARSGYGYTF
>TRBV14|TRBD1|.|TRBJ2-2
TGTGCCAGCAGCCACGTCGACAGGGTGCCGTTTACCGGGGAGCTGTTTTTT
CASSHVDRVPFTGELFF
>TRBV29-1|TRBD1|.|TRBJ2-1
TGCAGCGTTGAAAAGGGGGCAGTCAATGAGCAGTTCTTC
CSVEKGAVNEQFF
>TRBV5-1|TRBD1|.|TRBJ1-4
TGCGCCAGCAGCCCACAGGGGTCAACTAATGAAAAACTGTTTTTT
CASSPQGSTNEKLFF
>TRBV2|TRBD2|.|TRBJ2-1
TGTGCCAGCAGGGAACTAGCGGTCAATGAGCAGTTCTTC
CASRELAVNEQFF
>TRBV7-2|TRBD2|.|TRBJ2-3
TGTGCCAGCAGATCTAGCGGGGGGACAGATACGCAGTATTTT
CASRSSGGTDTQYF
>TRBV11-2|.|few|TRBJ2-7
TGTGCCAGCAGCTCCGGACAGAATTACGAGCAGTACTTC
CASSSGQNYEQYF
>TRBV27|.|.|TRBJ2-2
TGTGCCAGCAGTTTAACGGTCACCTCGGTCACCGGGGAGCTGTTTTTT
CASSLTVTSVTGELFF
>TRBV18|.|once|TRBJ1-6
TGTGCCAGCTCACCACGGCGGCCAGGGTCTGGCAATTCACCCCTCCACTTT
CASSPRRPGSGNSPLHF
>TRBV6-5|.|.|TRBJ1-3
TGTGCCAGCAGTCGTCGGGAGATTGGAAACACCATATATTTT
CASSRREIGNTIYF
>TRBV28|.|.|TRBJ1-2
TGTGCCAGCAGCCAAGACAGAGGAAACTATGGCTACACCTTC
CASSQDRGNYGYTF
>TRBV27|TRBD1|.|TRBJ2-7
TGTGCCAGCTTGGGACAGTCCTACGAGCAGTACTTC
CASLGQSYEQYF
>TRBV11-3|.|.|TRBJ2-3
TGTGCCAGCTCAAGGAGTAATACGCAGTATTTT
CASSRSNTQYF
>TRBV4-1|.|.|TRBJ1-5
TGCGCCAGCAGCCCGCGAAGCAATCAGCCCCAGCATTTT
CASSPRSNQPQHF
>TRBV10-3|.|.|TRBJ2-7
TGTGCCATCAGTGAAATGGGGCATGTGGCCTACGAGCAGTACTTC
CAISEMGHVAYEQYF
>TRBV11-2|.|.|TRBJ2-3
TGTGCCAGCAGCTCTCAAGGGAGTACAAATACGCAGTATTTT
CASSSQGSTNTQYF
>TRBV18|.|.|TRBJ1-5
TGTGCCAGCTCAATGTACGGGGACAATCAGCCCCAGCATTTT
CASSMYGDNQPQHF
>TRBV7-9|.|.|TRBJ1-2
TGTGCCAGCAGGTTCAACCCGGATCCCGGCGCGGGTTTCGACTATGGCTACACCTTC
CASRFNPDPGAGFDYGYTF
>TRBV7-2|.|.|TRBJ2-4
TGTGCCAGCAGCGATACTAGAACCAAGGCCAAAAACATTCAGTACTTC
CASSDTRTKAKNIQYF
>TRBV6-5|TRBD2|.|TRBJ2-5
TGTGCCAGCAGTTACTCCTCTGTAGCGGGAGTAGAGACCCAGTACTTC
CASSYSSVAGVETQYF
>TRBV2|TRBD1|.|TRBJ1-1
TGTGCCAGCAGTGAAGGGACAGGCCTGAACACTGAAGCTTTCTTT
CASSEGTGLNTEAFF
>TRBV7-8|.|.|TRBJ1-2
TGTGCCAGCAGCTTAGCGGCAGGCGTGACTAACTATGGCTACACCTTC
CASSLAAGVTNYGYTF
>TRBV18|.|.|TRBJ2-2
TGTGCCAGCTCACCAAACACGCCGATCCCCCCGACAGAGAACACCGGGGAGCTGTTTTTT
CASSPNTPIPPTENTGELFF
>TRBV10-3|TRBD1|.|TRBJ1-5
TGTGCCATCCGGACAGGGAACAATCAGCCCCAGCATTTT
CAIRTGNNQPQHF
>TRBV5-6|TRBD1|.|TRBJ2-3
TGTGCCAGCAGCTTGGACAGGGGTGCAGATACGCAGTATTTT
CASSLDRGADTQYF
>TRBV5-1|TRBD2|.|TRBJ2-7
TGCGCCAGCAGCCCCCGGCGGGGGGCCCTGAGAGAGCAGTACTTC
CASSPRRGALREQYF
>TRBV6-5|TRBD1|.|TRBJ2-1
TGTGCCAGCAGCTTAACAGGGGCCGTGAATGAGCAGTTCTTC
CASSLTGAVNEQFF
>TRBV28|.|.|TRBJ2-2
TGTGCCAGCAGCCGCGCTACGGGGGAGCTGTTTTTT
CASSRATGELFF
>TRBV7-9|TRBD1|once|TRBJ2-6
TGTGCCAGCAGCTTAGGACAGGGGCCACCCGGGGCCAACGTCCTGACTTTC
CASSLGQGPPGANVLTF
>TRBV6-5|TRBD1|.|TRBJ2-1
TGTGCCAGCAGTTACGACAGGGGGCCAAAGCAGTTCTTC
CASSYDRGPKQFF
>TRBV7-2|TRBD1|.|TRBJ1-4
TGTGCCAGCAGCCCACAGGGGGCAGTTAATGAAAAACTGTTTTTT
CASSPQGAVNEKLFF
>TRBV28|TRBD2|.|TRBJ2-5
TGTGCCAGCAGTTCAACTAGCGGGAGGGTCCAAGAGACCCAGTACTTC
CASSSTSGRVQETQYF
>TRBV7-6|.|.|TRBJ2-3
TGTGCCAGCAGCCCAACTCGTGTGGGCAGACAAGATACGCAGTATTTT
CASSPTRVGRQDTQYF
>TRBV5-1|.|.|TRBJ2-1
TGCGCCAGCAGCGATAGCGGTAACAATGAGCAGTTCTTC
CASSDSGNNEQFF